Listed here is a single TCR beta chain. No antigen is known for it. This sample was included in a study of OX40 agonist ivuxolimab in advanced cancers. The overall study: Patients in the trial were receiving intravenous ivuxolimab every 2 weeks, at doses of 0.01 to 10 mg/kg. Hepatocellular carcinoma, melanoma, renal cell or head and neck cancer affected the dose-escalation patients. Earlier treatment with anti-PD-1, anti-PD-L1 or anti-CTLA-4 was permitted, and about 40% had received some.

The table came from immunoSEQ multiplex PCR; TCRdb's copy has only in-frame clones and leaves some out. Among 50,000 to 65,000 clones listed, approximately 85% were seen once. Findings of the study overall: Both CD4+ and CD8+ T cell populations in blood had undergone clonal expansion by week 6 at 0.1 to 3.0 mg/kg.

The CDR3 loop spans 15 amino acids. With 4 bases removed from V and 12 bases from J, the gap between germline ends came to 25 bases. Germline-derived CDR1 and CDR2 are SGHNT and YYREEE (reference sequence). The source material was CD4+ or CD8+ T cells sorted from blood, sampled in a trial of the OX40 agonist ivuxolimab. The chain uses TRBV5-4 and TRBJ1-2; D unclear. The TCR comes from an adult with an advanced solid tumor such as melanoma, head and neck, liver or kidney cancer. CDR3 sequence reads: CASSEERDVILMDTF. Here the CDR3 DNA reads TGTGCCAGCAGCGAGGAGAGGGATGTAATCTTAATGGACACCTTC.